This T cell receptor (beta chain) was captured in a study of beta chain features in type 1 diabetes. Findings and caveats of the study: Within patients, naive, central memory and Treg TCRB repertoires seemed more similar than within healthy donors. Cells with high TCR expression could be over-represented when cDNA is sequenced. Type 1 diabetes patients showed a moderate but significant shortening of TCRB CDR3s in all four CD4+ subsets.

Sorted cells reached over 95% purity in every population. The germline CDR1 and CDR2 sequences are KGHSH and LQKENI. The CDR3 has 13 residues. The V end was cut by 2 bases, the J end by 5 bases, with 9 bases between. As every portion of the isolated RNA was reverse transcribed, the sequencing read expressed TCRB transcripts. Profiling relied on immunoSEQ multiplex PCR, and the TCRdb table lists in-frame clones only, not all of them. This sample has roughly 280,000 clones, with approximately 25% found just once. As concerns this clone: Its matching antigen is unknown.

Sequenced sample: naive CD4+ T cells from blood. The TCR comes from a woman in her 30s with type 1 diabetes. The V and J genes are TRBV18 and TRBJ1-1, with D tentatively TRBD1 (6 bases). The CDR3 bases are TGTGCCAGCTCACCAGGGGGCCATACTGAAGCTTTCTTT. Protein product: CASSPGGHTEAFF.